This T cell receptor (beta chain) derives from a study of cytomegalovirus exposure and HLA in healthy donors. Whole-study findings and limits: Being productive about 87% or about 30% of the time was typical of most TCR beta V segments in an earlier analysis.

The CDR3 is made up of 12 amino acids. From germline, CDR1 is LGHNT and CDR2 FRNRAP. V was clipped by 8 bases and J by 0 bases, with 7 bases between them. Primers included in the PCR were 60 Vbeta and 13 Jbeta primers. The assay was immunoSEQ multiplex PCR, and TCRdb's table has in-frame clones only and misses some. Counted here are about 160,000 clones, 80% to 90% occurring once; the ten biggest clones make up roughly 1.8%. This clone has a handful of counts. The target antigen is unknown. This TCR derives from a young woman in good health and CMV-seronegative. Sequenced material: PBMCs. This chain joins TRBV12-5 and TRBJ1-1; D gene unclear. The CDR3 DNA follows: TGTGCTAGTACGGTTATGAACACTGAAGCTTTCTTT. Protein product: CASTVMNTEAFF.